One sample yielded the 15 T cell receptor beta chains listed below, sequenced in a study of control samples from healthy donors and cancer patients (dated by TCRdb to 2020 to 2022). The library was obtained by the immunoSEQ multiplex PCR assay. TCRdb re-hosts the immuneACCESS table, in-frame sequences only. Its copies lack some clones; in the studies checked, an unresolved V gene accounts for under half of them, and the cause for the rest is not known. The sample table contains just over 150,000 clones; only one count was recorded for around nine tenths of them. Around 12% of the sample is taken by the ten largest. Sequencing was performed on blood. The origin of the receptors is a man aged 25-40 years in good health.

The chain uses TRBV7-2 and TRBJ2-3; D not certain. With 4 bases removed from V and 6 bases from J, the gap between germline ends came to 11 bases. The germline CDR1 and CDR2 sequences are SGHTA and FQGNSA. This CDR3 comprises 13 residues. The CDR3 DNA follows: TGTGCCAGCAGCTCACTCCAGTGGGATACGCAGTATTTT. Its protein is CASSSLQWDTQYF.

V usage is TRBV25-1 and J usage is TRBJ1-6, with D maybe TRBD1 (5 bases). V was shortened by 7 bases and J by 7 bases, with 20 bases between the two germline ends. This CDR3 has 16 residues. The V gene's germline CDR1 is MGHDK and CDR2 SYGVNS. This chain's CDR3 is CASKASWDGENSPLHF. CDR3 nucleotides: TGTGCCAGCAAGGCTTCTTGGGACGGCGAGAATTCACCCCTCCACTTT.

In DNA, the CDR3 is TGTGCCAGCAGCCTCCTAGCGGAAGGTCCCTACGAGCAGTACTTC. This gives the protein CASSLLAEGPYEQYF. The chain carries TRBV7-6 and TRBJ2-7; 7 nucleotides match TRBD2. The CDR3 runs 15 residues. V trimming: 5 bases; J trimming: 2 bases; junction bases outside the gene matches: 9. Germline lookup yields CDR1 SGHVS and CDR2 FNYEAQ.

V usage is TRBV27 and J usage is TRBJ2-2; D possibly corresponds to TRBD2 (6 bases). From germline, CDR1 is MNHEY and CDR2 SMNVEV (reference sequence). V lost 2 bases and J lost 1, with 14 bases in between. The CDR3 totals 17 residues. The CDR3: CASSLEFGGKNTGELFF. DNA for the CDR3: TGTGCCAGCAGTTTAGAATTCGGCGGGAAGAACACCGGGGAGCTGTTTTTT.

The rearrangement uses TRBV28 and TRBJ1-5; D remains unclear. The V end was cut by 2 bases, the J end by 5 bases, with 4 bases between. The V gene's germline CDR1 is MDHEN and CDR2 SYDVKM. This CDR3 has 12 residues. The CDR3 sequence is CASSLVHQPQHF. CDR3 coding DNA: TGTGCCAGCAGTTTAGTGCATCAGCCCCAGCATTTT.

V and J are TRBV7-3 and TRBJ2-6; D is possibly TRBD2 (5 bases). Germline values: CDR1 SGHTA, CDR2 FQGTGA. Between the trimmed V and J ends, which lost 2 bases and 0 bases, there was a span of 5 bases. This CDR3 contains 15 residues. CDR3 residues: CASSLGGSGANVLTF. The CDR3 DNA is TGTGCCAGCAGCTTAGGAGGCTCTGGGGCCAACGTCCTGACTTTC.

The V and J genes are TRBV5-4 and TRBJ2-3; D unclear. V shed 0 bases and J shed 2 bases, with 10 bases lying between them. The CDR3 contains 15 residues. The germline V gene encodes CDR1 SGHNT and CDR2 YYREEE (reference sequence). The CDR3 is CASSLDNGFTDTQYF. CDR3 bases: TGTGCCAGCAGCTTGGATAACGGCTTCACAGATACGCAGTATTTT.

The chain joins TRBV18 to TRBJ2-1; D uncertain. In germline, CDR1 is KGHSH, CDR2 LQKENI. V lost 3 bases and J lost 3, with 9 bases in between. CDR3 length: 14 amino acids. The CDR3 protein is CASSPRLDYNEQFF. The CDR3 DNA reads TGTGCCAGCTCACCCAGACTCGACTACAATGAGCAGTTCTTC.

This chain joins TRBV7-9 and TRBJ2-5; TRBD1 matches at 7 bases. CDR1 SEHNR and CDR2 FQNEAQ come from the germline V gene (reference sequence). V trimming: 5 bases; J trimming: 3 bases; junction bases outside the gene matches: 6. CDR3 length equals 14 residues. DNA for the CDR3: TGTGCCAGCAGCCTCCGGGACAGTAAAGAGACCCAGTACTTC. This encodes CASSLRDSKETQYF.

This clone was observed a handful of times. Compared with germline, one end of the junction differs, possibly owing to a read error. The V gene is TRBV15, the J gene TRBJ2-2, with TRBD1 as a possible D gene (5 bases). Per germline, CDR1 LNHNV and CDR2 YYDKDF (reference sequence). This CDR3 spans 15 amino acids. The CDR3 nucleotides are TGTGCCACGAGCAAGGGGCGGCAGGACACCGGGGAGCTGTTTTTT. It is translated as CATSKGRQDTGELFF.

The rearrangement links TRBV7-6 to TRBJ2-6; D is possibly TRBD1 (5 bases). With 5 bases removed from V and 2 bases from J, the gap between germline ends came to 10 bases. The germline V gene has CDR1 SGHVS and CDR2 FNYEAQ. CDR3 length: 15 residues. The CDR3 here is CASSLQVPGANVLTF. For the CDR3, the DNA is TGTGCCAGCAGCCTACAGGTCCCTGGGGCCAACGTCCTGACTTTC.

The chain links TRBV28 to TRBJ1-4; D gene ambiguous. The CDR3 covers 14 residues. Per the germline V gene, CDR1 is MDHEN and CDR2 is SYDVKM. Deletions cut 7 bases from V and 10 bases from J, with 19 bases between. DNA of the CDR3: TGTGCCAGCACCCCCTCGGATCCGAAGGGAAAACTGTTTTTT. Translation gives CASTPSDPKGKLFF.

This clone was recorded once. The V gene is TRBV28, the J gene TRBJ1-4, with a tentative D call TRBD1 (5 bases). Germline V gives CDR1 MDHEN, CDR2 SYDVKM. V was shortened by 2 bases and J by 5 bases, with 9 bases between the two germline ends. There are 14 residues in the CDR3. The CDR3, as DNA: TGTGCCAGCAGTTTAGGAGGGGACAATGAAAAACTGTTTTTT. Its protein product is CASSLGGDNEKLFF.

CDR3 region: CASTAPATGAYEQYF. The CDR3 nucleotides read TGTGCCAGCACAGCCCCCGCCACAGGTGCCTACGAGCAGTACTTC. This rearrangement joins TRBV6-5 to TRBJ2-7; weak D call: TRBD1 (5 bases). The length of the CDR3 is 15 residues. Germline-derived CDR1 and CDR2 are MNHEY and SVGAGI. Between the trimmed V and J ends, which lost 7 bases and 2 bases, there was a span of 18 bases.

This chain links TRBV5-6 with TRBJ2-3; 8 nucleotides line up with TRBD1. The CDR3 runs to 14 residues. CDR1 is SGHDT, CDR2 YYEEEE, per germline. The ends lost 2 bases at V and 4 bases at J; junction bases unmatched: 3. The CDR3 spells CASSFRGLSDTQYF. CDR3 nucleotides: TGTGCCAGCAGCTTCAGGGGGCTTTCAGATACGCAGTATTTT.